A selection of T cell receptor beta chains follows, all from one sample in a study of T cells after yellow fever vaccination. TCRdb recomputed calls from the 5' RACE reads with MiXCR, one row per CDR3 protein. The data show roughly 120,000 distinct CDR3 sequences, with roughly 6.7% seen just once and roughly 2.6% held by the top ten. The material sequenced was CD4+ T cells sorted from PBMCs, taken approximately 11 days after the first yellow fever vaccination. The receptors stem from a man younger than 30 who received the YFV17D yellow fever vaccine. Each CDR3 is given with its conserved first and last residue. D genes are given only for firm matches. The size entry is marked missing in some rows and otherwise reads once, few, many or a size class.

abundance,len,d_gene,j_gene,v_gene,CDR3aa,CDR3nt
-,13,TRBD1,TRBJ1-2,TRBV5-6,CASRYDRGDGYTF,TGTGCCAGCAGATACGACAGGGGAGATGGCTACACCTTC
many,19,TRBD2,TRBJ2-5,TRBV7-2,CASSLTGPSGGAPQETQYF,TGTGCCAGCAGCTTAACAGGGCCTAGCGGGGGGGCCCCCCAAGAGACCCAGTACTTC
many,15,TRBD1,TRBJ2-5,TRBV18,CASSSNRGMEETQYF,TGTGCCAGCTCATCAAACAGGGGTATGGAAGAGACCCAGTACTTC
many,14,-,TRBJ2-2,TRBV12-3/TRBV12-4,CASRPTGSPGELFF,TGTGCCAGCAGGCCCACAGGGTCCCCCGGGGAGCTGTTTTTT
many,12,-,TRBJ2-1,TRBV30,CAWSVTGNEQFF,TGTGCCTGGAGTGTAACCGGGAATGAGCAGTTCTTC
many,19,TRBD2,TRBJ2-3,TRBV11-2,CASSPRGSGGAPYTDTQYF,TGTGCCAGCAGCCCCCGGGGCAGCGGGGGGGCCCCCTACACAGATACGCAGTATTTT
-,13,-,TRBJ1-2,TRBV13,CASSPGLLCGYTF,TGTGCCAGCAGCCCTGGGCTCCTCTGTGGCTACACCTTC
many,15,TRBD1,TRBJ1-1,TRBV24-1,CATWGKGGGNTEAFF,TGTGCCACCTGGGGAAAAGGGGGCGGGAACACTGAAGCTTTCTTT
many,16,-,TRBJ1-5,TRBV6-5,CASSYLTASSNQPQHF,TGTGCCAGCAGCTATCTCACTGCATCTAGCAATCAGCCCCAGCATTTT
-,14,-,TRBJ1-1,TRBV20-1,CSARGGIRVREAFF,TGCAGTGCTAGAGGTGGGATTCGGGTAAGAGAAGCTTTCTTT
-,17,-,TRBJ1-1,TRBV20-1,CSASWTVDGNLNTEAFF,TGCAGTGCTAGTTGGACGGTCGATGGGAACTTGAACACTGAAGCTTTCTTT
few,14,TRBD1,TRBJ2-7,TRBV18,CASSLGQGAGEQYF,TGTGCCAGCTCACTAGGACAGGGGGCTGGCGAGCAGTACTTC
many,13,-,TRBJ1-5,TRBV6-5,CASGSSHNQPQHF,TGTGCCAGCGGCTCCAGCCACAATCAGCCCCAGCATTTT
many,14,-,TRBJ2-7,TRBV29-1,CSVADQLGVYEQYF,TGCAGCGTGGCCGATCAGCTCGGGGTCTACGAGCAGTACTTC
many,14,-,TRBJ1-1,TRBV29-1,CSVEDGRANTEAFF,TGCAGCGTTGAAGATGGGAGAGCGAACACTGAAGCTTTCTTT
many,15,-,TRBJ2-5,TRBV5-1,CASSLGGVIQETQYF,TGCGCCAGCAGCTTAGGCGGGGTCATCCAAGAGACCCAGTACTTC
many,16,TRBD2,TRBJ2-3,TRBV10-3,CAIGGPTSGGTDTQYF,TGTGCCATCGGGGGTCCTACTAGCGGGGGCACAGATACGCAGTATTTT
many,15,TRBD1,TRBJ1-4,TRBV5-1,CASSLTTGGYEKLFF,TGCGCCAGCAGCCTTACGACAGGGGGGTATGAAAAACTGTTTTTT
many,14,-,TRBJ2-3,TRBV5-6,CASSLAGTTDTQYF,TGTGCCAGCAGCTTGGCCGGGACAACAGATACGCAGTATTTT
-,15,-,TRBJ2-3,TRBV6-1,CASSEAGPSTDTQYF,TGTGCCAGCAGTGAGGCAGGACCCAGCACAGATACGCAGTATTTT
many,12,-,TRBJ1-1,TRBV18,CASSPLTTEAFF,TGTGCCAGCTCACCACTCACTACTGAAGCTTTCTTT
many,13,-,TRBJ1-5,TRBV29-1,CSVASGRNQPQHF,TGCAGCGTTGCTTCAGGGAGAAATCAGCCCCAGCATTTT
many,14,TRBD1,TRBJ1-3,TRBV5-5,CASSLTGGGNTIYF,TGTGCCAGCAGCTTGACAGGGGGAGGAAACACCATATATTTT
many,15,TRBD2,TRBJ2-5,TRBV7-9,CASSSWTSGEETQYF,TGTGCCAGCAGCTCCTGGACTAGCGGAGAAGAGACCCAGTACTTC
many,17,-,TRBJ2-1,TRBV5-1,CASSPRQERSSYNEQFF,TGCGCCAGCAGCCCCCGGCAAGAGCGGAGCTCCTACAATGAGCAGTTCTTC
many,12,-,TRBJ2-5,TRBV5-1,CASSLFEETQYF,TGCGCCAGCAGCTTATTCGAAGAGACCCAGTACTTC
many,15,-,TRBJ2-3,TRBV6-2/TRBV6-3,CASTYGAAMSSTQYF,TGTGCCAGCACTTATGGGGCGGCCATGTCTAGTACGCAGTATTTT
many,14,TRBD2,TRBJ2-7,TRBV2,CASRHLGGTYEQYF,TGTGCCAGCAGGCATCTCGGGGGGACCTACGAGCAGTACTTC
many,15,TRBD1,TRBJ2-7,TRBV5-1,CASSLDGQGGREQYF,TGCGCCAGCAGCTTGGACGGACAGGGGGGGAGGGAGCAGTACTTC
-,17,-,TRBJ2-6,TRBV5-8,CASSLIPGTSGANVLTF,TGTGCCAGCAGCTTGATCCCAGGGACCTCTGGGGCCAACGTCCTGACTTTC
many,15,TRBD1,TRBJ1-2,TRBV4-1,CASSHPGQGYYGYTF,TGCGCCAGCAGCCACCCGGGACAGGGGTACTATGGCTACACCTTC
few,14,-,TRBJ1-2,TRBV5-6,CASNPRRGNYGYTF,TGTGCCAGCAACCCTAGGAGGGGAAACTATGGCTACACCTTC
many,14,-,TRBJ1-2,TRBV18,CASSPAAGHYGYTF,TGTGCCAGCTCACCAGCGGCTGGACACTATGGCTACACCTTC
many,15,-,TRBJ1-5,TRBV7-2,CASSPNPASNQPQHF,TGTGCCAGCAGCCCCAATCCGGCGAGCAATCAGCCCCAGCATTTT
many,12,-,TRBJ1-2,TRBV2,CASSEGPNGYTF,TGTGCCAGCAGTGAGGGGCCTAATGGCTACACCTTC
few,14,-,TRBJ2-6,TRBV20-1,CSASLGSGANVLTF,TGCAGTGCTAGTCTTGGCTCTGGGGCCAACGTCCTGACTTTC
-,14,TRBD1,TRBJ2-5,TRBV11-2,CASSARTGQETQYF,TGTGCCAGCAGCGCCCGGACAGGGCAAGAGACCCAGTACTTC
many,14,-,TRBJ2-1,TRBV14,CASTRGISYNEQFF,TGTGCCAGCACCCGGGGGATTTCGTACAATGAGCAGTTCTTC
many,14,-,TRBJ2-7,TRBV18,CASSPGTAENEQYF,TGTGCCAGCTCACCTGGGACCGCGGAAAACGAGCAGTACTTC
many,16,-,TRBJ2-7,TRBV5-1,CASSLGSGQYSYEQYF,TGCGCCAGCAGCCTGGGGTCGGGGCAGTACTCCTACGAGCAGTACTTC
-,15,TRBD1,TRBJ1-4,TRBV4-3,CASSQTGKTNEKLFF,TGCGCCAGCAGCCAGACAGGGAAGACTAATGAAAAACTGTTTTTT
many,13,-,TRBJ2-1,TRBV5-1,CASSFALPGEQFF,TGCGCCAGCAGCTTCGCCCTCCCCGGAGAGCAGTTCTTC
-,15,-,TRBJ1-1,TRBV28,CASSVGGGMDTEAFF,TGTGCCAGCAGTGTCGGAGGGGGGATGGACACTGAAGCTTTCTTT